Included here is one T cell receptor (beta chain) sequence, with context. Its antigen remains unidentified. It was with 60 Vbeta and 13 Jbeta primers that the PCR ran. Only in-frame clones appear in the TCRdb table, and some are missing; sequencing was by immunoSEQ multiplex PCR. The sample has more than 85,000 clones, about 62% seen once. The source of the sample is a study of cytomegalovirus exposure and HLA in healthy donors. Overall study findings and caveats: Relative to the roughly 640-donor mean, N-insertions were reportedly fewer in an Asian-associated ancestry cluster in a later analysis. With later analysis, a missense DCLRE1C variant became linked to TCR beta V- and J-gene trimming.

The receptor was isolated from a human donor in good health. Sequenced input: PBMCs.

CDR3 sequence: CASSQDRMRLDYNEQFF. CDR3 bases: TGCGCCAGCAGCCAAGATAGAATGAGACTAGACTACAATGAGCAGTTCTTC. The V gene is TRBV4-1, the J gene TRBJ2-1; a weak D match, TRBD2 (6 bases). With 0 bases removed from V and 3 bases from J, the gap between germline ends came to 15 bases. Germline CDR1 and CDR2: MGHRA and YSYEKL. The CDR3 is 17 residues long.